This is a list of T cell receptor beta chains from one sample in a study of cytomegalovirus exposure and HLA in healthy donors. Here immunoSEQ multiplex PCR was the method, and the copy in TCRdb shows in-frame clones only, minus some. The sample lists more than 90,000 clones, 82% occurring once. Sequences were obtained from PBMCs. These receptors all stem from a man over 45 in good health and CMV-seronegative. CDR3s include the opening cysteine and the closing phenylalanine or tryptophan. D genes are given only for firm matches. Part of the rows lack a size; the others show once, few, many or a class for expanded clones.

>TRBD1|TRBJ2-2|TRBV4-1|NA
TGCGCCAGCAGCCTAAGACAGGGGAACACCGGGGAGCTGTTTTTT
CASSLRQGNTGELFF
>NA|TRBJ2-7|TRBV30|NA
TGTGCCTGGAGTAGAGGTATACAGGGAGAGCAGTACTTC
CAWSRGIQGEQYF
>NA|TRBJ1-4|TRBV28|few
TGTGCCAGCAGGACTACACAACCCTCTCAGGTAGAAAAACTGTTTTTT
CASRTTQPSQVEKLFF
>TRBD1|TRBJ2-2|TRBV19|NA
TGTGCCAGTAGTATTAGACAGGGGATAAACACCGGGGAGCTGTTTTTT
CASSIRQGINTGELFF
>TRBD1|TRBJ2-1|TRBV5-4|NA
TGTGCCAGCAGCTTACCGACAGGGGACAATGAGCAGTTCTTC
CASSLPTGDNEQFF
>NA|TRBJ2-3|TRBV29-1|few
TGCAGCGTTGAGCCCCCTCAGGGGCAGTATTTT
CSVEPPQGQYF
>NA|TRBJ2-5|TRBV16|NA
TGTGCCAGCAGCCAATCCCCCCAAGCGGTCGAGACCCAGTACTTC
CASSQSPQAVETQYF
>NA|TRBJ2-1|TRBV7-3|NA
TGTGCCAGCAGCTTAAGTTTACCAGGGTACAATGAGCAGTTCTTC
CASSLSLPGYNEQFF
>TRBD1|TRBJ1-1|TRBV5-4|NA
TGTGCCAGCAGCGGGGACAGGGGGAGAGGGACTGAAGCTTTCTTT
CASSGDRGRGTEAFF
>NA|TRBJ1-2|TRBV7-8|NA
TGTGCCAGCAGCCTGAAGACAGTTGCTAACTATGGCTACACCTTC
CASSLKTVANYGYTF
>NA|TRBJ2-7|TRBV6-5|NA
TGTGCCAGCAGCCTAGGTGGCCTAGCCAGCTACGAGCAGTACTTC
CASSLGGLASYEQYF
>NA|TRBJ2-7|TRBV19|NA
TGTGCCAGTAGTATAAGTAGCCTTAGCTCCTACGAGCAGTACTTC
CASSISSLSSYEQYF
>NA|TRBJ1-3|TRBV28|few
TGTGCCAGCAGTTATGACAGTTTAGAAGACACCATATATTTT
CASSYDSLEDTIYF
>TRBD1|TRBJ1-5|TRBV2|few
TGTGCCAGCAACCTGGGACAGGGGGATCGGCCCCAGCATTTT
CASNLGQGDRPQHF
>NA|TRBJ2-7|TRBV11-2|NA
TGTGCCAGCAGTTCCGGGGGCGAGCAGTACTTC
CASSSGGEQYF
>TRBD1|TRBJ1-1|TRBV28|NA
TGTGCCAGCAGCACGCCCGGGACAGGGGGCGGTAGGATGAACACTGAAGCTTTCTTT
CASSTPGTGGGRMNTEAFF
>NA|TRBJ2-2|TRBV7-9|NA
TGTGCCAGCAAACGCGGGGTGAACACCGGGGAGCTGTTTTTT
CASKRGVNTGELFF
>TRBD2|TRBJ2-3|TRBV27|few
TGTGCCAGCAGTATCCCAGGGCTAGCGGGAGGGCCCCGCACAGATACGCAGTATTTT
CASSIPGLAGGPRTDTQYF
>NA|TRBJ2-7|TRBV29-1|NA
TGCAGCGTCTCGTGGGAGGCCTCCTACGAGCAGTACTTC
CSVSWEASYEQYF
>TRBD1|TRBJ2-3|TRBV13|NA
TGTGCCAGCAGCTCCAGGGACAGTGGAACAGATACGCAGTATTTT
CASSSRDSGTDTQYF
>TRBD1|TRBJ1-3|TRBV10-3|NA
TGTGCCATCAGTGATTGGGAGACAGGGGATACTAGCTCTGGAAACACCATATATTTT
CAISDWETGDTSSGNTIYF
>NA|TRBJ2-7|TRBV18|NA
TGTGCCAGCTCACCGGACAGTCACGAGCAGTACTTC
CASSPDSHEQYF
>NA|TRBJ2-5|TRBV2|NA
TGTGCCAGCAGTGTCCAGGGGACTATCTCTGGGGAGCAGTACTTC
CASSVQGTISGEQYF
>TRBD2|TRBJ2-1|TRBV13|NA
TGTGCCAGCAGCTCCTCGGGACTAGCGGGAAGTAATGAGCAGTTCTTC
CASSSSGLAGSNEQFF
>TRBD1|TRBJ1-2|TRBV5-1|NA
TGCGCCAGCAGCTTAAGACAGGGGGCCGGCTATGGCTACACCTTC
CASSLRQGAGYGYTF
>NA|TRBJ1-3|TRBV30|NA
TGTGCCTGGAGTCCCGACAGCGGGGGAAACACCATATATTTT
CAWSPDSGGNTIYF
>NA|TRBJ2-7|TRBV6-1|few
TGTGCCAGCAGTGAATTTACTAGCAGAGGCGAGCAGTACTTC
CASSEFTSRGEQYF
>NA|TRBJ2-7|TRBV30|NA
TGTGCCTGGAGAGGGTCTCCTGGGAGGTCCTACGAGCAGTACTTC
CAWRGSPGRSYEQYF
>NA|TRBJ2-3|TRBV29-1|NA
TGCAGCGTTCTTAGCGGAGGGGATACGCAGTATTTT
CSVLSGGDTQYF
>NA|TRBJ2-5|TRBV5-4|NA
TGTGCCAGCAGCCTCAGACAGGCCAACCAAGAGACCCAGTACTTC
CASSLRQANQETQYF
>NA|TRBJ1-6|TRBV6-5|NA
TGTGCCAGCAGTTCTGGGGCGGGGAATTCACCCCTCCACTTT
CASSSGAGNSPLHF
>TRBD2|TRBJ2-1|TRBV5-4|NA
TGTGCCAGCAGCTACACATGGACTAGCGGGAGAGGTAATGAGCAGTTCTTC
CASSYTWTSGRGNEQFF
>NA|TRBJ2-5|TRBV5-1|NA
TGCGCCAGCAGCTCGAGACAGATCCAAGAGACCCAGTACTTC
CASSSRQIQETQYF
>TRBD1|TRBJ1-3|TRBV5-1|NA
TGCGCCAGCAGCTTGGTAGGACAGGGGGCTGGAAACACCATATATTTT
CASSLVGQGAGNTIYF
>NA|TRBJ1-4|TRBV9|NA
TGTGCCAGCAGCTACGGATACGGGACTAATGAAAAACTGTTTTTT
CASSYGYGTNEKLFF
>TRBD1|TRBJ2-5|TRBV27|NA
TGTGCCAGCAGTTCGATTTGGACAGGGCAAGAGACCCAGTACTTC
CASSSIWTGQETQYF
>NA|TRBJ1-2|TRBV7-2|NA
TGTGCCAGCACCTCCATGGCAGGCCGGAACTATGGCTACACCTTC
CASTSMAGRNYGYTF
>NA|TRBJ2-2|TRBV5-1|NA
TGCGCCAGCTGCCCCACCCTGGCTGCGAACACCGGGGAGCTGTTTTTT
CASCPTLAANTGELFF
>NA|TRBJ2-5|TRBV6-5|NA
TGTGCCAGCAGTTACTTTCGAGGGACCCAGTACTTC
CASSYFRGTQYF
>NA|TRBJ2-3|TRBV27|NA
TGTGCCAGCAGTTTGGGCAGGGCCTCAGATACGCAGTATTTT
CASSLGRASDTQYF
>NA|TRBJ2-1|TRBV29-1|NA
TGCAGCGTTAGAGCTCGGGGCAATGAGCAGTTCTTC
CSVRARGNEQFF
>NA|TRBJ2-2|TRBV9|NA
TGTGCCAGCAGCTCCCAGAACACCGGGGAGCTGTTTTTT
CASSSQNTGELFF
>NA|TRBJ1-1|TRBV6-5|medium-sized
TGTGCCAGCAGTCTCAATGGGGAGGAGGACGCTGAAGCTTTCTTT
CASSLNGEEDAEAFF
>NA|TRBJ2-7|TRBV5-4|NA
TGTGCCAGCAGCTCTCTTGGGAGGACGGAGACAATGCACTTC
CASSSLGRTETMHF
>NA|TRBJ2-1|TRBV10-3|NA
TGTGCCATCAAGGCTAATGCCGGGGACTACAATGAGCAGTTCTTC
CAIKANAGDYNEQFF
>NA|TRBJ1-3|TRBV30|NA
TGTGCCTGGAGGGCAGGGCACTCTGGAAACACCATATATTTT
CAWRAGHSGNTIYF
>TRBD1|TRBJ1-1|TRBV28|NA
TGTGCCAGCAGTTTAGGGACAGCGCCTGTGAACACTGAAGCTTTCTTT
CASSLGTAPVNTEAFF
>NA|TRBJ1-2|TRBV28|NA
TGTGCCAGCATCGGACAGAACTATGGCTACACCTTC
CASIGQNYGYTF
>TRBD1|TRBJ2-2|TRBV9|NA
TGTGCCAGCAGCCCCGAAGGGGGCGTCACCGGGGAGCTGTTTTTT
CASSPEGGVTGELFF
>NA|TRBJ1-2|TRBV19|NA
TGTGCCAGTAGTATAGATCGGCAGACACTTAACTATGGCTACACCTTC
CASSIDRQTLNYGYTF
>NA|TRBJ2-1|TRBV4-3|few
TGCGCCAGCAGCCAAGATTTTGAGGGCCCCCGGGACATGCAGTTCTTC
CASSQDFEGPRDMQFF
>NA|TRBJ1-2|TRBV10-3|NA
TGTGCCATCAGTGACAGGGTAGACTATGGCTACACCTTC
CAISDRVDYGYTF
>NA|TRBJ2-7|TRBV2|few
TGTGCCAGCAGTGAAGAAAGGGGGAGCTCCTACGAGCAGTACTTC
CASSEERGSSYEQYF
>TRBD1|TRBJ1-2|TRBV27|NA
TGTGCCAGCAGTACCTCGACAGGGGGCCCCTATGGCTACACCTTC
CASSTSTGGPYGYTF
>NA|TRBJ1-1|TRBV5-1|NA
TGCGCCAGCAGTCAGCAGGGGTTTCTCACTGAAGCTTTCTTT
CASSQQGFLTEAFF